The next 32 T cell receptor beta chains were all read from a single sample in a study of cytomegalovirus exposure and HLA in healthy donors. TCRdb's copy holds only in-frame clones and misses some; the assay was immunoSEQ multiplex PCR. The table shows some 210,000 clones, with around four fifths occurring only once. What was sequenced was PBMCs. The receptors originated from a woman in her late teens or twenties in good health and CMV-seronegative.

This clone ranks as medium-sized (0.01 to 0.1%). The same CDR3 arises from other DNA sequences in this sample as well. The chain uses TRBV19 and TRBJ2-4, with D possibly TRBD1 on 6 matching bases. This CDR3 comprises 14 residues. Trimming took 6 bases from V and 1 from J, leaving 10 bases between them. Per the germline V gene, CDR1 is LNHDA and CDR2 is SQIVND (reference sequence). The CDR3 loop is CASRGAGAKNIQYF. In DNA, the CDR3 is TGTGCCAGTAGGGGGGCCGGTGCCAAAAACATTCAGTACTTC.

The rearrangement links TRBV7-6 to TRBJ2-1; 9 positions agree with TRBD1. There are 17 residues in the CDR3. The germline gives CDR1 SGHVS, CDR2 FNYEAQ. J lost 7 bases, V lost 2 bases, and 12 bases had no gene match. CDR3 sequence: CASSLNRDRAGHNEQFF. The DNA for the CDR3 is TGTGCCAGCAGCTTAAATCGGGACAGGGCGGGACATAATGAGCAGTTCTTC.

V usage is TRBV9 and J usage is TRBJ2-5; D possibly uses TRBD1 or TRBD2 (5 bases each). The germline CDR1 and CDR2 sequences are SGDLS and YYNGEE. The CDR3 has 15 residues. The V end lost 4 bases, the J end lost 4 bases, and 17 bases lay between the germline ends. CDR3 coding DNA: TGTGCCAGCAGCCCGAGTGGGGGTACCGTAGAGACCCAGTACTTC. Encoded protein: CASSPSGGTVETQYF.

J is TRBJ2-3 and V is TRBV7-3; tentative D call: TRBD1 (7 bases). Trimming stripped 5 bases from V and 4 bases from J, with 16 bases between. The CDR3 length is 15 residues. Per germline, CDR1 SGHTA and CDR2 FQGTGA. In DNA form, the CDR3 reads TGTGCCAGCAGCCGCGGAGGGGGCGCCGCAGATACGCAGTATTTT. It is translated as CASSRGGGAADTQYF.

The rearrangement uses TRBV27 and TRBJ2-1, with D tentatively TRBD2 (5 bases). The CDR3 has 16 residues. The germline V and J ends were trimmed by 0 bases and 6 bases, with 15 bases remaining between them. Germline CDR1 and CDR2: MNHEY and SMNVEV (reference sequence). CDR3: CASSLSSRVPFNEQFF. CDR3 nucleotides: TGTGCCAGCAGTTTATCGTCGCGGGTCCCCTTCAATGAGCAGTTCTTC.

J is TRBJ1-2 and V is TRBV6-1; D gene unclear. V was clipped by 2 bases and J by 8 bases, with 9 bases between them. There are 12 residues in the CDR3. The V gene's germline CDR1 is MNHNS and CDR2 SASEGT. The CDR3 region is CASSESVFGYTF. In DNA form, the CDR3 reads TGTGCCAGCAGTGAATCGGTGTTCGGCTACACCTTC.

The CDR3 coding sequence is TGTGCCAGCAGACCGGGACAGGGTCCTGAAGCTTTCTTT. Its protein is CASRPGQGPEAFF. V usage is TRBV6-5 and J usage is TRBJ1-1, with TRBD1 matching over 9 bases. The CDR3 runs 13 residues. The junction had 5 bases not matched to a gene; V was cut back by 6 bases and J by 6 bases. Looked up from germline, CDR1 is MNHEY and CDR2 is SVGAGI.

This clone occurred a few times. This sequence joins TRBV28 and TRBJ1-1, with D uncertain. Germline CDR1 MDHEN, CDR2 SYDVKM. This CDR3 has 14 amino acids. Trimming pared 1 base from V and 1 base from J, leaving 7 bases between. The DNA of the CDR3 is TGTGCCAGCAGTTTATTGTGGAGGAACACTGAAGCTTTCTTT. This translates into CASSLLWRNTEAFF.

This chain connects TRBV6-1 to TRBJ1-2; D uncertain. Deletions cut 6 bases from V and 5 bases from J, with 13 bases between. The CDR3 consists of 13 residues. Germline values: CDR1 MNHNS, CDR2 SASEGT. The CDR3 coding sequence is TGTGCCAGCAGGAAGACACCCGATTATGGCTACACCTTC. It codes for CASRKTPDYGYTF.

This clone was picked up a small number of times. The rearrangement uses TRBV7-2 and TRBJ1-5; D call uncertain. This CDR3 spans 13 amino acids. Trimming stripped 5 bases from V and 1 base from J, with 6 bases between. Germline V CDR1 and CDR2: SGHTA, FQGNSA. The CDR3 DNA reads TGTGCCAGCAGCGCCCGAAGCAATCAGCCCCAGCATTTT. This codes for CASSARSNQPQHF.

The count of this clone is one. The J gene is TRBJ2-7, the V gene TRBV6-1; D unclear. The CDR3 length is 11 residues. V was trimmed by 7 bases and J by 5 bases, leaving 9 bases between them. Germline CDR1 and CDR2: MNHNS and SASEGT. Here the CDR3 reads CASTATNEQYF. Here the CDR3 DNA reads TGTGCCAGCACGGCGACAAACGAGCAGTACTTC.

The chain links TRBV25-1 to TRBJ1-3, with D unresolved. V lost 5 bases, J lost 3 bases, and 11 bases lay in between. CDR3 length: 14 residues. Germline CDR1 MGHDK, CDR2 SYGVNS. CDR3 region: CASSLTDRGNTIYF. For the CDR3, the DNA is TGTGCCAGCAGTTTGACGGACCGTGGAAACACCATATATTTT.

The rearrangement joins TRBV10-3 to TRBJ2-1; TRBD2 matches 10 bases. V shed 0 bases, J shed 4 bases, and the junction held 6 bases outside the gene matches. There are 17 residues in the CDR3. CDR1 is ENHRY and CDR2 is SYGVKD in the germline V gene. In DNA, the CDR3 is TGTGCCATCAGTGAGTCGGAACTAGCGGGAATTTACAATGAGCAGTTCTTC. Translation gives CAISESELAGIYNEQFF.

The chain has TRBV27 and TRBJ1-1, with no clear D. The CDR3 contains 13 residues. V lost 7 bases and J 0 bases, leaving 9 bases between the germline ends. Germline CDR1 MNHEY, CDR2 SMNVEV (reference sequence). CDR3 DNA: TGTGCCAGCAAAGACACCTTGAACACTGAAGCTTTCTTT. Translating it yields CASKDTLNTEAFF.

The rearrangement joins TRBV5-1 to TRBJ1-2, with 7 bases aligning to TRBD1. The CDR3 has 13 residues. Unmatched junction bases numbered 6, after V lost 4 bases and J lost 6 bases. Germline V lookup: CDR1 SGHRS, CDR2 YFSETQ. In DNA, the CDR3 is TGCGCCAGCAGCGAAGGAGACAGGGATGGCTACACCTTC. Residues: CASSEGDRDGYTF.

J is TRBJ2-7 and V is TRBV15; 8 bases align to TRBD2. This CDR3 is built from 16 residues. The junction had 10 bases not matched to a gene; V was cut back by 1 base and J by 5 bases. Germline CDR1 is LNHNV and CDR2 is YYDKDF (reference sequence). This chain's CDR3 is CATSRGTSGGTDEQYF. CDR3 DNA: TGTGCCACCAGCAGAGGGACTTCGGGGGGGACGGACGAGCAGTACTTC.

The chain combines TRBV30 with TRBJ2-6; D may be TRBD2 (5 bases). V was trimmed by 5 bases and J by 0 bases, leaving 14 bases between them. CDR3 length equals 16 residues. Germline V gene lookup returns CDR1 GTSNPN and CDR2 SVGIG (reference sequence). The CDR3: CAWSRRKTSGANVLTF. DNA for the CDR3: TGTGCCTGGTCGAGGAGGAAGACCTCTGGGGCCAACGTCCTGACTTTC.

The chain carries TRBV5-6 and TRBJ2-3; TRBD2 might be the D (6 bases). The V gene lost 4 bases and the J gene lost 5 bases, with 20 bases spanning the gap. The CDR3 spans 16 residues. Germline V CDR1 and CDR2: SGHDT, YYEEEE. The CDR3 sequence is CASSQAGTGKGDTQYF. CDR3 bases: TGTGCCAGCAGCCAGGCCGGGACTGGGAAGGGAGATACGCAGTATTTT. The full variable domain, rest sourced from reference TRBV5-6 and TRBJ2-3, is DAGVTQSPTHLIKTRGQQVTLRCSPKSGHDTVSWYQQALGQGPQFIFQYYEEEERQRGNFPDRFSGHQFPNYSSELNVNALLLGDSALYLCASSQAGTGKGDTQYFGPGTRLTVL.

The chain joins TRBV5-1 to TRBJ2-1; D is possibly TRBD2 (5 bases). In germline, CDR1 is SGHRS, CDR2 YFSETQ. Between the trimmed V and J ends, which lost 0 bases and 0 bases, there was a span of 16 bases. The length of the CDR3 is 18 residues. The CDR3 DNA reads as TGCGCCAGCAGCTTGGTGCTTAGCGCCCAGAGCTCCTACAATGAGCAGTTCTTC. This sequence encodes CASSLVLSAQSSYNEQFF. The full variable domain, its missing parts supplied by reference TRBV5-1 and TRBJ2-1, is KAGVTQTPRYLIKTRGQQVTLSCSPISGHRSVSWYQQTPGQGLQFLFEYFSETQRNKGNFPGRFSGRQFSNSRSEMNVSTLELGDSALYLCASSLVLSAQSSYNEQFFGPGTRLTVL.

The chain combines TRBV5-1 with TRBJ1-1; D perhaps matches TRBD1 (6 bases). There are 14 residues in the CDR3. The V gene's germline CDR1 is SGHRS and CDR2 YFSETQ. V dropped 4 bases and J dropped 1 base, with 11 bases sitting between them. CDR3: CASSRGQQNTEAFF. The CDR3 DNA follows: TGCGCCAGCAGCCGAGGACAGCAGAACACTGAAGCTTTCTTT.

This clone occurred many times. The chain links TRBV9 to TRBJ2-7; 9 nucleotides match TRBD1. Losses at the gene ends were 3 bases for V and 0 bases for J; bases not matched to a gene: 4. The CDR3 contains 15 residues. Germline V gene lookup returns CDR1 SGDLS and CDR2 YYNGEE. The CDR3 nucleotides are TGTGCCAGCAGCGAGGGACAGGGTGTCTCCTACGAGCAGTACTTC. Amino acids: CASSEGQGVSYEQYF.

The sample holds one count of this clone. The J gene is TRBJ1-3, the V gene TRBV4-2; D is unclear. Germline V gene lookup returns CDR1 LGHNA and CDR2 YNFKEQ. The V and J ends lost 5 bases and 2 bases respectively, with 10 bases between them. The CDR3 loop spans 14 amino acids. The DNA of the CDR3 is TGTGCCAGCAGCGTCCCAGGAACTGGAAACACCATATATTTT. Residues: CASSVPGTGNTIYF.

The rearrangement links TRBV11-2 to TRBJ1-1; no clear D. The CDR3 is 13 amino acids. CDR1 is SGHAT, CDR2 FQNNGV, per germline. V lost 2 bases to trimming and J lost 4 bases, with 8 bases between them. CDR3 residues: CASSLNRFTEAFF. In nucleotides, the CDR3 is TGTGCCAGCAGCTTAAATCGGTTCACTGAAGCTTTCTTT.

The V gene is TRBV5-1, the J gene TRBJ1-2; TRBD1 agrees at 9 bases. The V and J ends lost 4 bases and 7 bases, in that order; junction bases with no gene match: 5. The germline V gene encodes CDR1 SGHRS and CDR2 YFSETQ. The CDR3 length is 13 residues. CDR3 protein: CASSQQGASGYTF. CDR3 sequence (DNA): TGCGCCAGCAGCCAACAGGGGGCGAGTGGCTACACCTTC.

This clone was seen only once. This chain joins TRBV28 and TRBJ1-5; D remains unclear. The germline CDR1 and CDR2 sequences are MDHEN and SYDVKM. V lost 5 bases and J 0 bases, leaving 11 bases between the germline ends. There are 15 residues in the CDR3. This CDR3 is CASSPPTYSNQPQHF. As DNA, the CDR3 is TGTGCCAGCAGTCCCCCTACCTATAGCAATCAGCCCCAGCATTTT.

The chain is built from TRBV18 and TRBJ2-1; 10 nucleotides match TRBD2. Germline assignment: CDR1 KGHSH and CDR2 LQKENI. This CDR3 contains 15 residues. With V trimmed by 6 bases and J by 8 bases, 10 bases remained unmatched. CDR3 loop: CASSGILAGAHEQFF. The CDR3 DNA is TGTGCCAGCTCTGGTATCCTAGCGGGAGCGCATGAGCAGTTCTTC.

This clone appeared a few times. The chain has TRBV13 and TRBJ2-2, with D perhaps TRBD2 (6 bases). The CDR3 contains 13 residues. Germline-derived CDR1 and CDR2 are PRHDT and FYEKMQ (reference sequence). V lost 3 bases to trimming and J lost 5 bases, with 7 bases between them. CDR3 in amino acids: CASSFGGTGELFF. CDR3 nucleotide sequence: TGTGCCAGCAGCTTCGGGGGAACCGGGGAGCTGTTTTTT.

The rearrangement uses TRBV2 and TRBJ1-5, with D tentatively TRBD1 (5 bases). Germline CDR1 and CDR2: SNHLY and FYNNEI. The CDR3 totals 16 residues. With 1 base removed from V and 0 bases from J, the gap between germline ends came to 10 bases. The DNA of the CDR3 is TGTGCCAGCAGTGAAGAAGGGGCCTATAGCAATCAGCCCCAGCATTTT. Translating gives CASSEEGAYSNQPQHF.

The chain is built from TRBV5-1 and TRBJ2-7, with D perhaps TRBD2 (6 bases). The V end lost 0 bases, the J end lost 6 bases, and 13 bases lay between the germline ends. Germline V gene sequence: CDR1 SGHRS, CDR2 YFSETQ. This CDR3 is 14 amino acids long. Here the CDR3 DNA reads TGCGCCAGCAGCTTGGATGGGAGGAATTCCGAGCAGTACTTC. This encodes CASSLDGRNSEQYF. The whole variable domain, remainder taken from reference TRBV5-1 and TRBJ2-7, is KAGVTQTPRYLIKTRGQQVTLSCSPISGHRSVSWYQQTPGQGLQFLFEYFSETQRNKGNFPGRFSGRQFSNSRSEMNVSTLELGDSALYLCASSLDGRNSEQYFGPGTRLTVT.

This sequence joins TRBV2 and TRBJ2-1, with no clear D. V was trimmed by 4 bases and J by 10 bases, leaving 11 bases between them. In germline, CDR1 is SNHLY, CDR2 FYNNEI. The CDR3 is 12 amino acids. The CDR3 DNA sequence: TGTGCCAGCAGTGTTGTTGCGGAAGAGCAGTTCTTC. This codes for CASSVVAEEQFF.

This clone occurred a few times. The rearrangement links TRBV2 to TRBJ2-2; no definite D call. V was pared by 0 bases and J by 5 bases, with 10 bases between. CDR1 is SNHLY and CDR2 is FYNNEI in the germline V gene. The CDR3 spans 15 residues. CDR3 sequence: CASSEAGQTTGELFF. The CDR3 nucleotides are TGTGCCAGCAGTGAAGCAGGTCAGACTACCGGGGAGCTGTTTTTT.

The chain links TRBV29-1 to TRBJ1-2; D is ambiguous. V was cut by 2 bases and J by 6 bases, with 7 bases left in between. CDR3 length equals 11 residues. The V gene's germline CDR1 is SQVTM and CDR2 ANQGSEA. The CDR3 here is CSVEPGDGYTF. The CDR3, as DNA: TGCAGCGTTGAACCCGGGGATGGCTACACCTTC.